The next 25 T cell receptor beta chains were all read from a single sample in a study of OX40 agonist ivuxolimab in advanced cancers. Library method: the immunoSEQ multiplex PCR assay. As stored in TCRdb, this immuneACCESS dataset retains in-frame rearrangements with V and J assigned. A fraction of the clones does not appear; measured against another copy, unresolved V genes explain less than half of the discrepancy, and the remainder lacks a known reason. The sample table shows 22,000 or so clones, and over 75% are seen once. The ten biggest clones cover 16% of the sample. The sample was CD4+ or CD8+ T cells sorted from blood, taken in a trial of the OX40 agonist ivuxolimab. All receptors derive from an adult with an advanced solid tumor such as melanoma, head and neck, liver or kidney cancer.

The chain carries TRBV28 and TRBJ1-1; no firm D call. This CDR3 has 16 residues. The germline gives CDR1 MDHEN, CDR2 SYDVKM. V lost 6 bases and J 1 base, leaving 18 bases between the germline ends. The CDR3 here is CASSPPAVSENTEAFF. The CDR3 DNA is TGTGCCAGCAGCCCTCCCGCGGTTTCGGAGAACACTGAAGCTTTCTTT.

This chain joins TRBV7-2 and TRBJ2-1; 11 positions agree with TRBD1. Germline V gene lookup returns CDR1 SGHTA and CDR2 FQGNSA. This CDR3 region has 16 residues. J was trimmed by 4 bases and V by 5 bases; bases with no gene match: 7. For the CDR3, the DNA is TGTGCCAGCAGCAGGGTGTGGGACAGGGGGTACAATGAGCAGTTCTTC. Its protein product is CASSRVWDRGYNEQFF.

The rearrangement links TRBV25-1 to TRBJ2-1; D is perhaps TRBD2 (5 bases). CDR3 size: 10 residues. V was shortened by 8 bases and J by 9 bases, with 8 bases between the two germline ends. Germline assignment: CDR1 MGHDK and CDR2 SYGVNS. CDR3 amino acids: CASEGFEQFF. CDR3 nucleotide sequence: TGTGCCAGCGAGGGCTTTGAGCAGTTCTTC.

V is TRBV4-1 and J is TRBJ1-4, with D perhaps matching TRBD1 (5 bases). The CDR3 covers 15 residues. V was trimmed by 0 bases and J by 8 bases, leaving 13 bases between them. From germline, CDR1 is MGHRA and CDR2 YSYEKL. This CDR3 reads CASSQEPAGGEKLFF. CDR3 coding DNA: TGCGCCAGCAGCCAAGAACCCGCGGGGGGAGAAAAACTGTTTTTT.

CDR3 in amino acids: CASRIGPTYEQYF. CDR3 bases: TGTGCCAGCAGAATAGGACCAACCTACGAGCAGTACTTC. This chain uses TRBV2 with TRBJ2-7, with unresolved D. The germline CDR1 and CDR2 sequences are SNHLY and FYNNEI. The CDR3 is 13 amino acids. The ends were cut back, 6 bases at V and 2 bases at J, with 11 bases in the middle.

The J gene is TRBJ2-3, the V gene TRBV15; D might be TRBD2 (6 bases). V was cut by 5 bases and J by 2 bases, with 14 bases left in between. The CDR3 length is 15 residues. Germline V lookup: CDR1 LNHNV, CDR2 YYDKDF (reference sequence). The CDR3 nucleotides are TGTGCCACCAGCGGCGGGACTTCCGTCACAGATACGCAGTATTTT. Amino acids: CATSGGTSVTDTQYF.

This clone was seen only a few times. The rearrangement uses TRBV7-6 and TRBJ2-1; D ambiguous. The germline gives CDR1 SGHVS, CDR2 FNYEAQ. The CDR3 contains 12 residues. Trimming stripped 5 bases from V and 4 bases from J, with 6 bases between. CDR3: CASSPGYNEQFF. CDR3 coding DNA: TGTGCCAGCAGCCCCGGGTACAATGAGCAGTTCTTC. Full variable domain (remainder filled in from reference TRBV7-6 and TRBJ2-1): GAGVSQSPRYKVTKRGQDVALRCDPISGHVSLYWYRQALGQGPEFLTYFNYEAQQDKSGLPNDRFSAERPEGSISTLTIQRTEQRDSAMYRCASSPGYNEQFFGPGTRLTVL.

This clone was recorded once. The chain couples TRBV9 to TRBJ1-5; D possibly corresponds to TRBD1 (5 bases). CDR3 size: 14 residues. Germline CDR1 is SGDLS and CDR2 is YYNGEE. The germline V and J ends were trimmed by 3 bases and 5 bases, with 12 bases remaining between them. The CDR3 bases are TGTGCCAGCAGCGATTCCCAGGGAGATCAGCCCCAGCATTTT. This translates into CASSDSQGDQPQHF.

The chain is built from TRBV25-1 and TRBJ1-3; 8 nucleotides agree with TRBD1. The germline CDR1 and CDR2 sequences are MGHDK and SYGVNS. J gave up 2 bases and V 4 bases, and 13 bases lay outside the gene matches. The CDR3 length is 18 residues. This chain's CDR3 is CASSGLNLGTGPGNTIYF. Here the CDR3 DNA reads TGTGCCAGCAGTGGACTGAATTTAGGGACAGGTCCTGGAAACACCATATATTTT.

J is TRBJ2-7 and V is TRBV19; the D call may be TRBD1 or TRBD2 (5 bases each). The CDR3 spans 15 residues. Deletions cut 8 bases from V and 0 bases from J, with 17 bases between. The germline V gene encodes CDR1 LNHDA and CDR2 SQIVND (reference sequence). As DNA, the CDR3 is TGTGCCAGTCTCCCTCGGGACGGCAACTCCTACGAGCAGTACTTC. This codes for CASLPRDGNSYEQYF.

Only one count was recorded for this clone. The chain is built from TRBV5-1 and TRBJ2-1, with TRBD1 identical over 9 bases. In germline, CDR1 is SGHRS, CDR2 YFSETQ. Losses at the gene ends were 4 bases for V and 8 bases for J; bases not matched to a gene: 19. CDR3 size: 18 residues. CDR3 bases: TGCGCCAGCAGCCTCTTTGGGTCTTGGACAGGGGAGGTTGATGAGCAGTTCTTC. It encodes CASSLFGSWTGEVDEQFF.

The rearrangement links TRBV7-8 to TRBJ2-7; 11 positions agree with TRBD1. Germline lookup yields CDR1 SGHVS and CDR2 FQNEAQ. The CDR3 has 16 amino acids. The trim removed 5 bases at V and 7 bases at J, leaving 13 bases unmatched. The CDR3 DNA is TGTGCCAGCAGCATCCCCTGGACAGGGGGCGCATCGGAGCAGTACTTC. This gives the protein CASSIPWTGGASEQYF.

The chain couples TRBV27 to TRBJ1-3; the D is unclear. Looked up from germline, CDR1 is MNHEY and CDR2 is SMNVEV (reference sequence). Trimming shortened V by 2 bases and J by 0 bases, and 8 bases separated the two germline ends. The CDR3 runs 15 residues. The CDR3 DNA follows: TGTGCCAGCAGTTTAAGGTCGAGCTCTGGAAACACCATATATTTT. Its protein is CASSLRSSSGNTIYF.

In DNA form, the CDR3 reads TGTGCCAGCAGTTTATCGCAGGGGAAGAGTGAAAAACTGTTTTTT. Amino acid sequence: CASSLSQGKSEKLFF. J is TRBJ1-4 and V is TRBV27, with a possible D match to TRBD1 (6 bases). The CDR3 sequence is 15 residues long. V lost 0 bases to trimming and J lost 7 bases, with 12 bases between them. The germline V gene encodes CDR1 MNHEY and CDR2 SMNVEV (reference sequence).

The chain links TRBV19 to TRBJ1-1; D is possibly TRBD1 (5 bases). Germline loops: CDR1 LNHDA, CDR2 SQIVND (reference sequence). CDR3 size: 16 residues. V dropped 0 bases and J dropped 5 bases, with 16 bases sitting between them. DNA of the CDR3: TGTGCCAGTAGTATAGAGGCTTGGGGGTTCGGGACTGAAGCTTTCTTT. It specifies CASSIEAWGFGTEAFF.

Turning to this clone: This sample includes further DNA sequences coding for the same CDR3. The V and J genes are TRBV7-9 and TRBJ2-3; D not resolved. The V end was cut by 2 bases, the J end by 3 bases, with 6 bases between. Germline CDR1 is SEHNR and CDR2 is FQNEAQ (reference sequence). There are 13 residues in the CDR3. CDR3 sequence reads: CASSLFGTDTQYF. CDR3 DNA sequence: TGTGCCAGCAGCTTATTTGGAACAGATACGCAGTATTTT.

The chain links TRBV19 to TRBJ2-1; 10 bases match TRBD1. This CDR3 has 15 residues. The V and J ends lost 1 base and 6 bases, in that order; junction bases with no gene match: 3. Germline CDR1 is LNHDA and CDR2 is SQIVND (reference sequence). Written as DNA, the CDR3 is TGTGCCAGTAGTATAGTCGACAGGGGGCCCAATGAGCAGTTCTTC. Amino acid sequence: CASSIVDRGPNEQFF.

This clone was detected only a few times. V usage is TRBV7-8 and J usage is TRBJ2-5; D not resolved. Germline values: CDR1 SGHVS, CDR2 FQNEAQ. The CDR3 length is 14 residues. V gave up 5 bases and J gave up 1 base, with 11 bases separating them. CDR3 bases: TGTGCCAGCAGCACAGACGTGACCCAAGAGACCCAGTACTTC. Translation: CASSTDVTQETQYF.

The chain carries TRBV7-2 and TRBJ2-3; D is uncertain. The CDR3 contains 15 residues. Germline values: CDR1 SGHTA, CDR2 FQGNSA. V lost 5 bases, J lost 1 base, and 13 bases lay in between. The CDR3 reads CASSPVISGTDTQYF. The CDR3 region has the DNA TGTGCCAGCAGCCCTGTCATCTCTGGCACAGATACGCAGTATTTT.

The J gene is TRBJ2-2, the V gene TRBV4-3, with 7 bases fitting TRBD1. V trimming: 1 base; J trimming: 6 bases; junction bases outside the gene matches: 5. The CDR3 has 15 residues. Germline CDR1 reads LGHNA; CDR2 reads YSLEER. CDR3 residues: CASSQGQGTAGELFF. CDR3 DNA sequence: TGCGCCAGCAGCCAAGGACAGGGCACGGCCGGGGAGCTGTTTTTT.

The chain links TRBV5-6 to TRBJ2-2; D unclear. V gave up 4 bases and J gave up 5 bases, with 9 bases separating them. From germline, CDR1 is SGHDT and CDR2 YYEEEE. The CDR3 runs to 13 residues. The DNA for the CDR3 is TGTGCCAGCAGCCGATTACTTACCGGGGAGCTGTTTTTT. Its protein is CASSRLLTGELFF.

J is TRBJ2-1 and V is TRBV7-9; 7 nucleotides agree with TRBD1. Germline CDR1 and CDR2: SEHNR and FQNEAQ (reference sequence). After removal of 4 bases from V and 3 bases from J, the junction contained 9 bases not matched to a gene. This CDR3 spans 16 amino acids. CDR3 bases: TGTGCCAGCAGCTCGAACCGGGACAGCAGCTACAATGAGCAGTTCTTC. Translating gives CASSSNRDSSYNEQFF.

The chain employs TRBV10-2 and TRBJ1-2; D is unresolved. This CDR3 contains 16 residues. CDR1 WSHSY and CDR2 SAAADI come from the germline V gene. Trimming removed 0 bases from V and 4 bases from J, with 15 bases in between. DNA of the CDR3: TGCGCCAGCAGTGAGTCTTTCTTGTCAGGAACCTATGGCTACACCTTC. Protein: CASSESFLSGTYGYTF.

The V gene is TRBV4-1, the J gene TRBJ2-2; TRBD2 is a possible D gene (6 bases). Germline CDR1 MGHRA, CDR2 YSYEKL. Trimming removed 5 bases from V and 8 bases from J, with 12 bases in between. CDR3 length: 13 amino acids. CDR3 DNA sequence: TGCGCCAGCAGCTTCGGAGGGACGGGGGAGCTGTTTTTT. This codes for CASSFGGTGELFF.

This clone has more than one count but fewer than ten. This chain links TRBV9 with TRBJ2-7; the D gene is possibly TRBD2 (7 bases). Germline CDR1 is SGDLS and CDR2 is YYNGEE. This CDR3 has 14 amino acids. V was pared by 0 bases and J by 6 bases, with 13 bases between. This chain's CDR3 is CASSVAYRGGEQYF. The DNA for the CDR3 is TGTGCCAGCAGCGTAGCGTATAGGGGGGGCGAGCAGTACTTC.